The TCR beta chain under discussion was sequenced for a study of identical twins. The study's findings and limits: Beta out-of-frame sequences showed weaker excess twin sharing. In cord blood, abundant beta clonotypes had fewer insertions; memory showed no trend.

In TCRdb, the 5' RACE reads were re-called with MiXCR into one record per CDR3 protein. Of about 150,000 distinct CDR3 sequences listed, 3.5% are singletons. Many counts were recorded for this clonotype. Its antigen is unidentified. The receptor was isolated from a man between 18 and 35 years old in good health. Material: memory T cells sorted from blood.

The CDR3 reads CASSLDSKNTEAFF. The CDR3 region has the DNA TGCGCCAGCAGCTTGGACAGCAAGAACACTGAAGCTTTCTTT. This sequence joins TRBV5-1 and TRBJ1-1; D is unresolved. Deletions cut 0 bases from V and 1 base from J, with 7 bases between. The V gene's germline CDR1 is SGHRS and CDR2 YFSETQ. CDR3 length: 14 amino acids.